The 30 T cell receptor beta chains in this list originate from one sample, sequenced in a study of cytomegalovirus exposure and HLA in healthy donors (dated by TCRdb to the late 2010s). Library preparation employed the immunoSEQ multiplex PCR assay. For the multiplex PCR, a mixture combining 60 forward primers for TCR Vbeta segments and 13 reverse primers for TCR Jbeta segments was used. TCRdb carries this immuneACCESS record with in-frame sequences only. Its versions omit some clonotypes, under half of them owing to an unresolved V gene in the studies checked, with the rest unexplained. For this sample the table gives 100,000 to 150,000 clones, of which around 10% were detected only once. In total, the top ten clones hold more than 6.5% of the sample. Sequencing input: PBMCs. Receptors originate from a woman between 40 and 50 years old in good health and CMV-seropositive.

The chain couples TRBV9 to TRBJ1-5; 10 nucleotides align to TRBD1. V dropped 3 bases and J dropped 6; count of bases not matched to a gene: 6. CDR1 is SGDLS, CDR2 YYNGEE, per germline. This CDR3 contains 15 residues. The CDR3, as DNA: TGTGCCAGCAGCGCCCGAGGACAGGGGGGTCAGCCCCAGCATTTT. It specifies CASSARGQGGQPQHF.

The J gene is TRBJ2-1, the V gene TRBV5-1; possible D gene TRBD2, 5 bases. With 0 bases removed from V and 2 bases from J, the gap between germline ends came to 9 bases. The CDR3 contains 15 residues. Germline CDR1 reads SGHRS; CDR2 reads YFSETQ. The CDR3, as DNA: TGCGCCAGCAGCTTGGAGGACTCCCCCTACAATGAGCAGTTCTTC. Translating gives CASSLEDSPYNEQFF. The full variable domain, its missing parts supplied by reference TRBV5-1 and TRBJ2-1, is KAGVTQTPRYLIKTRGQQVTLSCSPISGHRSVSWYQQTPGQGLQFLFEYFSETQRNKGNFPGRFSGRQFSNSRSEMNVSTLELGDSALYLCASSLEDSPYNEQFFGPGTRLTVL.

The sample holds a few counts of this clone. The J gene is TRBJ1-2, the V gene TRBV2; a possible D gene is TRBD1 (6 bases). The germline V and J ends were trimmed by 7 bases and 2 bases, with 14 bases remaining between them. Germline values: CDR1 SNHLY, CDR2 FYNNEI. The CDR3 has 14 amino acids. The CDR3 nucleotides are TGTGCCAGCACGGGAACAGGGAGCAACTATGGCTACACCTTC. Residues: CASTGTGSNYGYTF.

The table lists this clone with a few counts. This chain joins TRBV29-1 and TRBJ2-7; TRBD1 matches 7 bases. Germline lookup yields CDR1 SQVTM and CDR2 ANQGSEA. With V trimmed by 7 bases and J by 6 bases, 6 bases remained unmatched. The CDR3 extends over 11 amino acids. DNA for the CDR3: TGCAGCGCGGGACAGTTGGTCGAGCAGTACTTC. It codes for CSAGQLVEQYF.

The V call is TRBV29-1, the J call TRBJ2-5; D gene uncertain. The CDR3 sequence is 12 residues long. V was trimmed by 4 bases and J by 2 bases, leaving 8 bases between them. The germline V gene encodes CDR1 SQVTM and CDR2 ANQGSEA. CDR3 nucleotide sequence: TGCAGCGTTGTCCCTACGCAAGAGACCCAGTACTTC. Translated, it gives CSVVPTQETQYF.

This clone was detected only a few times. The chain carries TRBV19 and TRBJ1-5; 7 nucleotides match TRBD1. Losses at the gene ends were 1 base for V and 6 bases for J; bases not matched to a gene: 3. The germline CDR1 and CDR2 sequences are LNHDA and SQIVND (reference sequence). The CDR3 spans 14 residues. DNA of the CDR3: TGTGCCAGTAGTATAGGACAGGGTCGTCAGCCCCAGCATTTT. It specifies CASSIGQGRQPQHF.

CDR3 in amino acids: CASSQGLQGSSYNEQFF. The CDR3 region has the DNA TGCGCCAGCAGCCAAGGATTACAGGGGAGCTCCTACAATGAGCAGTTCTTC. The chain joins TRBV4-1 to TRBJ2-1; 7 bases fit TRBD1. In germline, CDR1 is MGHRA, CDR2 YSYEKL. This CDR3 spans 17 amino acids. V shed 1 base and J 0 bases; nucleotides not matched to a gene: 6.

The V and J genes are TRBV11-2 and TRBJ2-7, with D possibly matching TRBD1 (6 bases). Germline lookup yields CDR1 SGHAT and CDR2 FQNNGV. This CDR3 is 15 amino acids long. V was clipped by 3 bases and J by 0 bases, with 12 bases between them. Written as DNA, the CDR3 is TGTGCCAGCAGCTTTTCGGACAGTAGCTCCTACGAGCAGTACTTC. Encoded protein: CASSFSDSSSYEQYF.

The J gene is TRBJ1-2, the V gene TRBV6-1; 7 nucleotides match TRBD1. The CDR3 runs to 12 residues. The germline V gene encodes CDR1 MNHNS and CDR2 SASEGT. After removal of 5 bases from V and 7 bases from J, the junction contained 4 bases not matched to a gene. The CDR3 reads CASSPRQGGYTF. CDR3 in DNA: TGTGCCAGCAGTCCCAGACAGGGTGGCTACACCTTC.

In this sample, this clone turned up a few times. Written as DNA, the CDR3 is TGTGCCAGCAGCCCTATAGGGGGTCGTGGAAACATTCAGTACTTC. It encodes CASSPIGGRGNIQYF. V and J are TRBV7-9 and TRBJ2-4; D perhaps matches TRBD1 (6 bases). The CDR3 is made up of 15 amino acids. The V gene lost 5 bases and the J gene lost 6 bases, with 17 bases spanning the gap. Germline V gene data show CDR1 as SEHNR and CDR2 as FQNEAQ (reference sequence).

This clone was detected a few times. This sequence joins TRBV9 and TRBJ2-4, with D possibly matching TRBD2 (6 bases). The CDR3 is made up of 14 amino acids. Germline CDR1 SGDLS, CDR2 YYNGEE. Deletions cut 3 bases from V and 0 bases from J, with 7 bases between. CDR3 DNA sequence: TGTGCCAGCAGCGGGGGGGTAGCCAAAAACATTCAGTACTTC. Translation gives CASSGGVAKNIQYF.

In DNA form, the CDR3 reads TGTGCCAGCAGTTTAATAGGGGCGACTGAAGCTTTCTTT. Amino acid sequence: CASSLIGATEAFF. J is TRBJ1-1 and V is TRBV27; tentative D call: TRBD1 (5 bases). V was trimmed by 2 bases and J by 5 bases, leaving 9 bases between them. There are 13 residues in the CDR3. CDR1 MNHEY and CDR2 SMNVEV come from the germline V gene (reference sequence).

This clone has just a few counts. The V call is TRBV7-9, the J call TRBJ1-4; 10 bases match TRBD1. Germline V gene lookup returns CDR1 SEHNR and CDR2 FQNEAQ (reference sequence). The trim removed 6 bases at V and 7 bases at J, leaving 5 bases unmatched. This CDR3 region has 14 residues. The CDR3 here is CASRPRTGGEKLFF. The CDR3 DNA follows: TGTGCCAGCAGGCCTCGGACAGGGGGTGAAAAACTGTTTTTT. Looking up the rest from reference TRBV7-9 and TRBJ1-4 gives the full variable domain: DTGVSQNPRHKITKRGQNVTFRCDPISEHNRLYWYRQTLGQGPEFLTYFQNEAQLEKSRLLSDRFSAERPKGSFSTLEIQRTEQGDSAMYLCASRPRTGGEKLFFGSGTQLSVL.

The rearrangement uses TRBV6-6 and TRBJ2-3, with TRBD2 identical over 7 bases. V lost 1 base to trimming and J lost 6 bases; unmatched junction nucleotides: 10. The CDR3 consists of 16 residues. Per the germline V gene, CDR1 is MNHNY and CDR2 is SVGAGI (reference sequence). The CDR3 nucleotides read TGTGCCAGCAGTTACTGGGGCGGGGGAATAGAGGATACGCAGTATTTT. Translated: CASSYWGGGIEDTQYF.

Only a few counts were recorded for this clone. The CDR3 DNA reads as TGTGCCATCAGTGAGAAGCGGACAGGGGGTGTTCAGCCCCAGCATTTT. It specifies CAISEKRTGGVQPQHF. The rearrangement uses TRBV10-3 and TRBJ1-5; TRBD1 matches 10 bases. V shed 2 bases, J shed 6 bases, and the junction held 7 bases outside the gene matches. The CDR3 loop spans 16 amino acids. Germline CDR1 is ENHRY and CDR2 is SYGVKD.

Here the CDR3 reads CASSQVSGSGSGYTF. In nucleotides, the CDR3 is TGCGCCAGCAGCCAAGTTAGCGGATCAGGTTCCGGCTACACCTTC. The chain links TRBV4-3 to TRBJ1-2; no clear D. V dropped 1 base and J dropped 8 bases, with 17 bases sitting between them. The CDR3 sequence is 15 residues long. Germline loops: CDR1 LGHNA, CDR2 YSLEER.

The J gene is TRBJ2-7, the V gene TRBV5-1; 9 nucleotides agree with TRBD2. The V and J ends lost 3 bases and 3 bases, in that order; junction bases with no gene match: 7. This CDR3 has 15 amino acids. Germline V gene sequence: CDR1 SGHRS, CDR2 YFSETQ. CDR3 protein: CASSSVAGALYEQYF. CDR3 DNA: TGCGCCAGCAGCTCCGTAGCGGGGGCCCTCTACGAGCAGTACTTC. Using reference TRBV5-1 and TRBJ2-7 for the parts outside the CDR3, the full variable domain is KAGVTQTPRYLIKTRGQQVTLSCSPISGHRSVSWYQQTPGQGLQFLFEYFSETQRNKGNFPGRFSGRQFSNSRSEMNVSTLELGDSALYLCASSSVAGALYEQYFGPGTRLTVT.

The chain links TRBV5-1 to TRBJ2-4; 7 bases are shared with TRBD2. The V gene end was trimmed by 0 bases and the J gene end by 9 bases; junction bases not matched to a gene: 12. Germline V gives CDR1 SGHRS, CDR2 YFSETQ. The CDR3 contains 16 residues. The CDR3 DNA reads as TGCGCCAGCAGCTTGGGGGGGGGAGGGAGAGAAAGCATTCAGTACTTC. Its translation is CASSLGGGGRESIQYF.

This clone was observed a handful of times. The CDR3 DNA reads TGTGCCAGCAGCTTATCGGTAGCGGGGTTATACGAGCAGTACTTC. Translation: CASSLSVAGLYEQYF. This sequence joins TRBV11-2 and TRBJ2-7; 8 nucleotides align to TRBD2. V was clipped by 2 bases and J by 4 bases; unmatched bases: 7. The germline CDR1 and CDR2 sequences are SGHAT and FQNNGV. The CDR3 length is 15 residues.

The chain uses TRBV4-3 and TRBJ2-5; 7 positions match TRBD2. CDR3 length equals 15 residues. Germline V gives CDR1 LGHNA, CDR2 YSLEER. V lost 4 bases and J lost 5; bases outside the gene matches: 10. In DNA, the CDR3 is TGCGCCAGCAGCCCCCGGGGAGGGGAGGTGGAGACCCAGTACTTC. Protein product: CASSPRGGEVETQYF.

This clone came up many times. The CDR3 reads CASSLFFGGSYNSPLHF. The CDR3 bases are TGTGCCAGCAGCTTGTTTTTCGGGGGTTCCTATAATTCACCCCTCCACTTT. This chain joins TRBV5-4 and TRBJ1-6, with D perhaps TRBD1 (5 bases). The CDR3 has 17 residues. Trimming pared 1 base from V and 1 base from J, leaving 12 bases between. Per germline, CDR1 SGHNT and CDR2 YYREEE (reference sequence).

V gene TRBV7-9 combines with J gene TRBJ1-2; D not certain. CDR1 and CDR2 (germline): SEHNR, FQNEAQ (reference sequence). Trimming pared 5 bases from V and 4 bases from J, leaving 20 bases between. The CDR3 spans 16 residues. CDR3 DNA sequence: TGTGCCAGCAGCCCTTCAGCGCTCTCAAGACTCTATGGCTACACCTTC. Translation: CASSPSALSRLYGYTF.

J is TRBJ2-1 and V is TRBV5-1; the match to TRBD2 covers 11 bases. There are 15 residues in the CDR3. Germline CDR1 and CDR2: SGHRS and YFSETQ. V lost 0 bases to trimming and J lost 5 bases; unmatched junction nucleotides: 1. The CDR3 here is CASSLVAGGHNEQFF. CDR3 DNA sequence: TGCGCCAGCAGCTTGGTAGCGGGGGGGCACAATGAGCAGTTCTTC.

This clone was counted only a few times. The CDR3 loop is CASSEPPTGTYNSPLHF. The CDR3 region has the DNA TGTGCCAGCAGTGAACCACCGACAGGGACCTATAATTCACCCCTCCACTTT. The chain has TRBV6-1 and TRBJ1-6; 7 bases are shared with TRBD1. V lost 2 bases, J lost 2 bases, and 6 bases stayed unmatched. This CDR3 contains 17 residues. Germline V gene lookup returns CDR1 MNHNS and CDR2 SASEGT.

This clone was observed a handful of times. The CDR3 sequence: CASSPGAAYGYTF. The CDR3 bases are TGTGCCAGCAGCCCTGGGGCAGCCTATGGCTACACCTTC. The V call is TRBV4-2, the J call TRBJ1-2; weak D call: TRBD1 (5 bases). The CDR3 has 13 amino acids. The germline gives CDR1 LGHNA, CDR2 YNFKEQ. Trimming pared 4 bases from V and 4 bases from J, leaving 10 bases between.

This chain links TRBV5-8 with TRBJ2-3, with 11 positions matching TRBD1. This CDR3 is 15 amino acids long. Germline CDR1 and CDR2: SGHTS and YDEGEE. After removal of 4 bases from V and 5 bases from J, the junction contained 6 bases not matched to a gene. DNA for the CDR3: TGTGCCAGCAGCCCCGGGACAGGGGGTGGAGATACGCAGTATTTT. It translates to CASSPGTGGGDTQYF.

This clone has just a few counts. The rearrangement links TRBV7-9 to TRBJ2-2, with a weak D call TRBD2 (7 bases). V was pared by 9 bases and J by 3 bases, with 20 bases between. The CDR3 sequence is 16 residues long. The germline V gene has CDR1 SEHNR and CDR2 FQNEAQ (reference sequence). The CDR3 reads CASRAGALRYTGELFF. CDR3 DNA sequence: TGTGCCAGTCGCGCGGGGGCCCTTAGATACACCGGGGAGCTGTTTTTT.

This clone was seen only a few times. The J gene is TRBJ2-1, the V gene TRBV27; TRBD1 aligns across 10 bases. V was pared by 5 bases and J by 9 bases, with 10 bases of the junction left unmatched. Per the germline V gene, CDR1 is MNHEY and CDR2 is SMNVEV (reference sequence). There are 15 residues in the CDR3. CDR3 loop: CASSLLGQGMGEQFF. The CDR3 DNA reads as TGTGCCAGCAGTCTATTGGGACAGGGGATGGGTGAGCAGTTCTTC.

In its sample, this clone was seen a few times. The CDR3 sequence: CASSYSPGSPGDTQYF. CDR3 nucleotide sequence: TGTGCCAGCAGTTACTCTCCGGGTAGCCCGGGGGATACGCAGTATTTT. The chain employs TRBV6-5 and TRBJ2-3; D may be TRBD2 (5 bases). The CDR3 has 16 amino acids. V gave up 0 bases and J gave up 6 bases, with 16 bases separating them. The germline V gene encodes CDR1 MNHEY and CDR2 SVGAGI.

The CDR3 DNA follows: TGTGCCAGCAGCTTCCAGGGCAGGGAGGATGAAAAACTGTTTTTT. Protein: CASSFQGREDEKLFF. The rearrangement joins TRBV5-4 to TRBJ1-4, with D tentatively TRBD1 (5 bases). The CDR3 is 15 residues long. CDR1 SGHNT and CDR2 YYREEE come from the germline V gene (reference sequence). Trimming took 2 bases from V and 6 from J, leaving 14 bases between them.